Shown below are 21 T cell receptor beta chains from a single sample sequenced in a study of shared clonotypes between healthy human individuals. Only CD45RO-negative cells positively selected for CCR7 counted as naive CD8 cells, so terminally differentiated effector memory CD45RA+ cells were excluded. Here immunoSEQ multiplex PCR was the method, and the copy in TCRdb shows in-frame clones only, minus some. Of 1.5 million to 2.5 million clones listed, about 94% are singletons. Source material: naive CD8+ T cells sorted from blood. These receptors came from a man between 18 and 35 years old in good health.

This clone was observed once. The rearrangement joins TRBV28 to TRBJ2-7; possibly TRBD1 for D (6 bases). The CDR3 spans 14 residues. Trimming removed 5 bases at V and 2 bases at J, with 13 bases between. Germline loops: CDR1 MDHEN, CDR2 SYDVKM. This CDR3 reads CASSVRDNPYEQYF. CDR3 DNA sequence: TGTGCCAGCAGTGTCCGGGACAACCCCTACGAGCAGTACTTC.

This clone has a handful of counts. The rearrangement uses TRBV7-9 and TRBJ1-2; perhaps TRBD1 as D (6 bases). Trimming removed 7 bases from V and 8 bases from J, with 14 bases in between. Germline V CDR1 and CDR2: SEHNR, FQNEAQ (reference sequence). CDR3 length equals 12 residues. The CDR3 loop is CASNRGPEGYTF. The CDR3 nucleotides read TGTGCCAGCAACCGGGGGCCAGAAGGCTACACCTTC.

The chain couples TRBV15 to TRBJ2-7; the D is unclear. CDR3 length equals 13 residues. V lost 5 bases, J lost 2 bases, and 10 bases lay in between. CDR1 is LNHNV and CDR2 is YYDKDF in the germline V gene (reference sequence). The CDR3 region is CATSVGSPYEQYF. The DNA of the CDR3 is TGTGCCACCAGCGTCGGGTCCCCCTACGAGCAGTACTTC.

This sequence joins TRBV4-3 and TRBJ2-7, with a tentative D call TRBD2 (6 bases). This CDR3 contains 18 residues. V was shortened by 1 base and J by 4 bases, with 23 bases between the two germline ends. The V gene's germline CDR1 is LGHNA and CDR2 YSLEER. The CDR3 nucleotides are TGCGCCAGCAGCCAAGCCCTCCAACTAGGAGGGCTTGTATACGAGCAGTACTTC. It is translated as CASSQALQLGGLVYEQYF.

The rearrangement uses TRBV27 and TRBJ2-2; possible D gene TRBD2, 6 bases. V lost 2 bases, J lost 4 bases, and 11 bases lay in between. Germline lookup yields CDR1 MNHEY and CDR2 SMNVEV (reference sequence). This CDR3 has 15 amino acids. The CDR3 nucleotides read TGTGCCAGCAGTTTAGGACCCGGGGGCACCGGGGAGCTGTTTTTT. It yields the protein CASSLGPGGTGELFF.

The CDR3 DNA sequence: TGTGCCACCAGCAGAGATTTAGGTTTGATTGGAGAGACCCAGTACTTC. Translating it yields CATSRDLGLIGETQYF. The gene calls are TRBV15 and TRBJ2-5; D call uncertain. The CDR3 contains 16 residues. Germline CDR1 reads LNHNV; CDR2 reads YYDKDF (reference sequence). V dropped 0 bases and J dropped 4 bases, with 15 bases sitting between them.

V usage is TRBV21-1 and J usage is TRBJ2-7; TRBD1 reflects the table's D call only, with no check against the DNA. TRBV21-1 is noted as a pseudogene. The length of the CDR3 is 16 residues. CDR3 region: CASSNGSGTGCYEQYF. DNA of the CDR3: TGTGCCAGCAGCAATGGCTCGGGGACAGGATGCTACGAGCAGTACTTC.

The chain is built from TRBV9 and TRBJ1-2, with D perhaps matching TRBD1 (6 bases). Germline V gene data show CDR1 as SGDLS and CDR2 as YYNGEE. The V end was cut by 7 bases, the J end by 4 bases, with 17 bases between. The CDR3 extends over 14 amino acids. The CDR3 nucleotides are TGTGCCAGCGTACCATTACAGGGAGCCTATGGCTACACCTTC. This codes for CASVPLQGAYGYTF.

The chain combines TRBV5-6 with TRBJ2-7, with D maybe TRBD2 (5 bases). CDR3 length: 13 residues. Trimming removed 2 bases from V and 4 bases from J, with 10 bases in between. Germline V gene data show CDR1 as SGHDT and CDR2 as YYEEEE. CDR3 in amino acids: CASSFGSAYEQYF. CDR3 in DNA: TGTGCCAGCAGCTTCGGTAGCGCTTACGAGCAGTACTTC.

This chain joins TRBV6-5 and TRBJ1-5, with D unresolved. Trimming cost V 9 bases and J 1 base, with 10 bases left between them. The CDR3 spans 13 residues. Germline CDR1 is MNHEY and CDR2 is SVGAGI. The CDR3 bases are TGTGCCAGTTCCCGGGAGAGCAATCAGCCCCAGCATTTT. The encoded protein is CASSRESNQPQHF.

This clone was recorded once. V is TRBV5-6 and J is TRBJ2-2; 10 positions match TRBD1. The J segment lost 6 bases and the V segment lost 4 bases, leaving 3 bases of the junction unmatched. CDR1 and CDR2 (germline): SGHDT, YYEEEE. The CDR3 is made up of 14 amino acids. In DNA, the CDR3 is TGTGCCAGCAGCCCAGGACAGGGGGCCGGGGAGCTGTTTTTT. It translates to CASSPGQGAGELFF.

Of note for this clone: The same CDR3 also results from other DNA sequences found in this sample. The J gene is TRBJ2-3, the V gene TRBV5-4; D is tentatively TRBD1 or TRBD2 (5 bases each). V was shortened by 1 base and J by 2 bases, with 8 bases between the two germline ends. The CDR3 sequence is 14 residues long. Germline assignment: CDR1 SGHNT and CDR2 YYREEE (reference sequence). In DNA form, the CDR3 reads TGTGCCAGCAGCTTGCGGGGACCCACAGATACGCAGTATTTT. Its translation is CASSLRGPTDTQYF.

The genes are TRBV5-4 and TRBJ1-1; D remains unclear. This CDR3 region has 14 residues. The V end was cut by 4 bases, the J end by 0 bases, with 10 bases between. Germline lookup yields CDR1 SGHNT and CDR2 YYREEE (reference sequence). In DNA, the CDR3 is TGTGCCAGCAGCGCGTCCGGGGTGAACACTGAAGCTTTCTTT. Protein sequence: CASSASGVNTEAFF.

A single count supports this clone. This chain joins TRBV27 and TRBJ1-2; the D gene is possibly TRBD1 (6 bases). The V end was cut by 6 bases, the J end by 5 bases, with 22 bases between. In germline, CDR1 is MNHEY, CDR2 SMNVEV (reference sequence). The CDR3 loop spans 16 amino acids. The chain's CDR3 is CASSPSTGTLKYGYTF. CDR3 nucleotides: TGTGCCAGCAGCCCCTCGACCGGGACACTCAAGTATGGCTACACCTTC.

The V gene is TRBV29-1, the J gene TRBJ1-1; TRBD1 might be the D (5 bases). V was pared by 1 base and J by 4 bases, with 13 bases between. This CDR3 has 14 amino acids. Per the germline V gene, CDR1 is SQVTM and CDR2 is ANQGSEA. The CDR3 spells CSVEGGTLGTEAFF. DNA of the CDR3: TGCAGCGTTGAAGGAGGGACCCTTGGCACTGAAGCTTTCTTT.

This rearrangement joins TRBV7-9 to TRBJ2-1; no firm D call. This CDR3 region has 15 residues. Per the germline V gene, CDR1 is SEHNR and CDR2 is FQNEAQ (reference sequence). V was clipped by 2 bases and J by 8 bases, with 16 bases between them. CDR3 in DNA: TGTGCCAGCAGCTTACCGGACGTTGAAAGCGATGAGCAGTTCTTC. Translation gives CASSLPDVESDEQFF.

In the case of this clone: Within the sample, other DNA sequences also encode this same CDR3. The chain employs TRBV5-6 and TRBJ2-1; D unresolved. The CDR3 consists of 14 residues. Germline V gene sequence: CDR1 SGHDT, CDR2 YYEEEE. Trimming took off 2 bases at V and 0 bases at J, with 6 bases between the two ends. CDR3 coding DNA: TGTGCCAGCAGCTTTAGAAGCTCCTACAATGAGCAGTTCTTC. Amino acid sequence: CASSFRSSYNEQFF.

This sequence joins TRBV10-3 and TRBJ2-7; no clear D gene. Germline V lookup: CDR1 ENHRY, CDR2 SYGVKD. CDR3 length: 16 residues. V was clipped by 0 bases and J by 4 bases, with 16 bases between them. This CDR3 reads CAISESSGLLPYEQYF. CDR3 bases: TGTGCCATCAGTGAGTCTTCCGGGTTACTGCCTTACGAGCAGTACTTC.

On this clone itself: The sample has other DNA sequences that encode this CDR3 too. The genes are TRBV7-9 and TRBJ2-7, with 7 bases identical to TRBD1. CDR1 and CDR2 (germline): SEHNR, FQNEAQ (reference sequence). V lost 2 bases and J lost 0; bases outside the gene matches: 4. The CDR3 covers 15 residues. This CDR3 reads CASSLLAGGSYEQYF. The CDR3 DNA reads TGTGCCAGCAGCTTATTGGCAGGGGGCTCCTACGAGCAGTACTTC. Combining the CDR3 with reference TRBV7-9 and TRBJ2-7 gives the whole variable domain DTGVSQNPRHKITKRGQNVTFRCDPISEHNRLYWYRQTLGQGPEFLTYFQNEAQLEKSRLLSDRFSAERPKGSFSTLEIQRTEQGDSAMYLCASSLLAGGSYEQYFGPGTRLTVT.

The table lists this clone with a count of one. Other nucleotide sequences in the sample specify the same CDR3. This rearrangement joins TRBV7-9 to TRBJ1-5; D gene ambiguous. V lost 1 base and J 4 bases, leaving 8 bases between the germline ends. The CDR3 length is 14 residues. Germline assignment: CDR1 SEHNR and CDR2 FQNEAQ (reference sequence). CDR3 in amino acids: CASSLGTANQPQHF. The CDR3, as DNA: TGTGCCAGCAGCTTAGGGACGGCGAATCAGCCCCAGCATTTT.

The chain has TRBV5-6 and TRBJ2-4, with a weak D call TRBD1 (5 bases). Germline CDR1 SGHDT, CDR2 YYEEEE. Trimming stripped 0 bases from V and 9 bases from J, with 16 bases between. CDR3 size: 15 residues. CDR3 protein: CASSLVVGGRGIQYF. CDR3 coding DNA: TGTGCCAGCAGCTTGGTGGTGGGTGGAAGGGGCATTCAGTACTTC.